This T cell receptor beta chain was retrieved from a study of glioma-infiltrating T cells. Findings and limits, study-wide: Gliomas, especially low-grade, showed above-expected tissue-blood divergence; non-neoplastic patients showed below. Very few CDR3 sequences were shared between tissue and blood.

TCR alpha and beta CDR3 regions were amplified from RNA using iRepertoire nested multiplex PCR. One-step reverse transcription and amplification started from around 100-400 ng of tissue mRNA or PBMC total RNA. TCRdb re-called the multiplex PCR reads with MiXCR, one entry per CDR3 protein. In the table there are 100,000 to 150,000 distinct CDR3 sequences, approximately 23% of which are singletons. Regarding this clonotype: Its antigen remains unidentified.

Sequenced sample: glioma tissue, nonneoplastic brain tissue, or PBMCs (not recorded which). The sequence derives from a human donor with low-grade glioma or glioblastoma, undergoing nonglioma brain surgery, or in good health (not recorded which).

The CDR3 DNA follows: TGTGCCAGCAGATATCAGGGGGGGATTTCCTACAATGAGCAGTTCTTC. This gives the protein CASRYQGGISYNEQFF. J is TRBJ2-1 and V is TRBV7-2; either TRBD1 or TRBD2 may supply D (7 bases each). The CDR3 extends over 16 amino acids. Germline assignment: CDR1 SGHTA and CDR2 FQGNSA. V gave up 6 bases and J gave up 1 base, with 16 bases separating them. The full variable domain, completed using reference TRBV7-2 and TRBJ2-1, is GAGVSQSPSNKVTEKGKDVELRCDPISGHTALYWYRQSLGQGLEFLIYFQGNSAPDKSGLPSDRFSAERTGGSVSTLTIQRTQQEDSAVYLCASRYQGGISYNEQFFGPGTRLTVL.